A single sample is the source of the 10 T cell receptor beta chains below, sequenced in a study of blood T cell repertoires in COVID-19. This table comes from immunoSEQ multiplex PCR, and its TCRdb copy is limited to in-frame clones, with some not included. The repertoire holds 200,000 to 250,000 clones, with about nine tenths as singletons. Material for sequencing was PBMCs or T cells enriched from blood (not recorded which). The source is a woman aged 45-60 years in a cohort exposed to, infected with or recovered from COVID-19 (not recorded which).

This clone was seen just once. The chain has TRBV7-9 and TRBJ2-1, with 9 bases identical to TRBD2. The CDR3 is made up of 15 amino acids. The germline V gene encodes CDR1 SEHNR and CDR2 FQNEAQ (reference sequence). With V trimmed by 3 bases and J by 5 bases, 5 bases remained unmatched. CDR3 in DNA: TGTGCCAGCAGCTTGAGCGGGGGGAAGGACAATGAGCAGTTCTTC. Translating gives CASSLSGGKDNEQFF.

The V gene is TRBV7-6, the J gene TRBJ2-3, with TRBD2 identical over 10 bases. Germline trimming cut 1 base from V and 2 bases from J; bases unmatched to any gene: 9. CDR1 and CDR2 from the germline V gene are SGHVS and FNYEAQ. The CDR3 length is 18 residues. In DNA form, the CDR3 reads TGTGCCAGCAGCTTAGTTTGGGCCACTAGCGGGGTCACAGATACGCAGTATTTT. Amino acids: CASSLVWATSGVTDTQYF.

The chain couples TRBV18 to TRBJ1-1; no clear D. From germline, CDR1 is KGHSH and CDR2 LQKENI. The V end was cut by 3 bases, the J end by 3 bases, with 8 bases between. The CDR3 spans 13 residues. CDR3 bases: TGTGCCAGCTCACCGGAACGGGACACTGAAGCTTTCTTT. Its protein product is CASSPERDTEAFF.

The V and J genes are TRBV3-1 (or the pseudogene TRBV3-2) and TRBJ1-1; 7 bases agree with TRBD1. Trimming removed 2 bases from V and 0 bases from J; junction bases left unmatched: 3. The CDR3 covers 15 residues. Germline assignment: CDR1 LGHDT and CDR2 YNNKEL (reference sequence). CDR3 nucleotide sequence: TGTGCCAGCAGCCAAACGGGACAGATGAACACTGAAGCTTTCTTT. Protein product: CASSQTGQMNTEAFF.

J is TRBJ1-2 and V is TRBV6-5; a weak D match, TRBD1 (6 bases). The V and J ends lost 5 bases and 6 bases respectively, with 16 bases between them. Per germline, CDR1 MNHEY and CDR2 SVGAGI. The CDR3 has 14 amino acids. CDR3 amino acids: CASSTPGQLNGYTF. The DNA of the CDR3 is TGTGCCAGCAGTACTCCGGGACAACTAAATGGCTACACCTTC.

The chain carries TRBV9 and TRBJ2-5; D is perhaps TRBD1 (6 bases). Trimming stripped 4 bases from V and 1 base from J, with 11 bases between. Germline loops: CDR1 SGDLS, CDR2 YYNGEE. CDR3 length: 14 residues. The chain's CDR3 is CASSPGQFQETQYF. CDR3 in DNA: TGTGCCAGCAGCCCTGGACAGTTCCAAGAGACCCAGTACTTC.

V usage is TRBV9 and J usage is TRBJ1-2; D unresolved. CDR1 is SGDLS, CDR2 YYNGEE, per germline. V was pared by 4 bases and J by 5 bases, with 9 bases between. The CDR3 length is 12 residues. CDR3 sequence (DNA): TGTGCCAGCAGCAAAGGAGGGTATGGCTACACCTTC. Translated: CASSKGGYGYTF. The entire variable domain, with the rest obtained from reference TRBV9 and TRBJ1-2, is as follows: DSGVTQTPKHLITATGQRVTLRCSPRSGDLSVYWYQQSLDQGLQFLIQYYNGEERAKGNILERFSAQQFPDLHSELNLSSLELGDSALYFCASSKGGYGYTFGSGTRLTVV.

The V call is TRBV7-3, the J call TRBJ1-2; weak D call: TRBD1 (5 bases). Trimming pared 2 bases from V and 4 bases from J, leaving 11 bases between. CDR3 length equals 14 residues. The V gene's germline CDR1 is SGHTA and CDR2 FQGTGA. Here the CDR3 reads CASSLGGSGYGYTF. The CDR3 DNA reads TGTGCCAGCAGCTTAGGGGGGAGTGGCTATGGCTACACCTTC.

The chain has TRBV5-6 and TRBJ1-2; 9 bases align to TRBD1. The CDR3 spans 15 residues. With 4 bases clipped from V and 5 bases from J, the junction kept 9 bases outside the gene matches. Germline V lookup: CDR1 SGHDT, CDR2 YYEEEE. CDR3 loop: CASSPPWTGDYGYTF. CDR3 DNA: TGTGCCAGCAGCCCGCCTTGGACAGGGGATTATGGCTACACCTTC.

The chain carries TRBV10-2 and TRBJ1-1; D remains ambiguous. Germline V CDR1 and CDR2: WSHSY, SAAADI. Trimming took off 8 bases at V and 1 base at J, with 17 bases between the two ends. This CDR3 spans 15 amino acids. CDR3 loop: CASYGSWTPNTEAFF. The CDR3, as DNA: TGCGCCAGCTACGGTTCGTGGACTCCGAACACTGAAGCTTTCTTT.